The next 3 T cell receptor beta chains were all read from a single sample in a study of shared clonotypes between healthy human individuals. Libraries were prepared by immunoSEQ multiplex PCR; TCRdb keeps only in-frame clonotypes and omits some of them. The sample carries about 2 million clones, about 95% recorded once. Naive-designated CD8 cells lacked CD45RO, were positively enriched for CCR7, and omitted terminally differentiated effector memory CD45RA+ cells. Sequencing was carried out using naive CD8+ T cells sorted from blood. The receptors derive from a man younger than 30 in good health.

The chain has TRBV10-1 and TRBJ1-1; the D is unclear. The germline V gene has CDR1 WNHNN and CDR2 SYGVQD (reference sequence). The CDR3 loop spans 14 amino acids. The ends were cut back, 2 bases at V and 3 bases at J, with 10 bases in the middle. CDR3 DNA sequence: TGCGCCAGCAGTGAGGCCAGGCAGCACACTGAAGCTTTCTTT. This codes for CASSEARQHTEAFF.

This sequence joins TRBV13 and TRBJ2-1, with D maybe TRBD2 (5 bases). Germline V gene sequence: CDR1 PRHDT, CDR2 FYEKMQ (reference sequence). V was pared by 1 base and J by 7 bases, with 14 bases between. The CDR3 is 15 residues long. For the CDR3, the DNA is TGTGCCAGCAGCTTAGACTCCCTCCGCGGGAATGAGCAGTTCTTC. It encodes CASSLDSLRGNEQFF.

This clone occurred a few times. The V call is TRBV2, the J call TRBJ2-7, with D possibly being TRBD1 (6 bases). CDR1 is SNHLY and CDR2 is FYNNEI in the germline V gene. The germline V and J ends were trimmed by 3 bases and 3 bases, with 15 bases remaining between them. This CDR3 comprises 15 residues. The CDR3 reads CASSETGTKNYEQYF. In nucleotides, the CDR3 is TGTGCCAGCAGTGAGACCGGGACAAAGAACTACGAGCAGTACTTC.